Here is one TCR beta chain with its context. Its antigen is as yet unknown. CDR3 length equals 14 residues. Germline V CDR1 and CDR2: SGDLS, YYNGEE. With 3 bases removed from V and 6 bases from J, the gap between germline ends came to 15 bases. This entry belongs to a study of T cell responses to AZD1222 COVID-19 vaccine. Study findings and constraints: Repertoire sampling happened only post peak T cell response.

The protocol was immunoSEQ multiplex PCR, while the TCRdb copy is restricted to in-frame clones and leaves out a portion. The repertoire includes about 120,000 clones, roughly 90% of them detected once, and 3.5% to 4.5% sits in the top ten. The specimen comprised peripheral blood, sampled on day 0 of AZD1222 vaccination. The TCR comes from an adult in good health. V and J are TRBV9 and TRBJ1-2, with a weak D call TRBD1 (5 bases). CDR3 bases: TGTGCCAGCAGCGCCACTGGGGCCGGTGATGGCTACACCTTC. It yields the protein CASSATGAGDGYTF.